Listed here is a single TCR beta chain. Per the germline V gene, CDR1 is SGHRS and CDR2 is YFSETQ. Trimming removed 0 bases at V and 0 bases at J, with 8 bases between. This CDR3 has 15 amino acids. Sequencing used immunoSEQ multiplex PCR; TCRdb keeps in-frame clones, though not all of them. The repertoire holds 65,000 to 70,000 clones, with roughly four fifths as singletons. The sample comes from a study of T cell responses to AZD1222 COVID-19 vaccine. Study-wide background: Researchers grouped second doses given at about 4 or about 12 weeks into one pool.

The genes are TRBV5-1 and TRBJ2-3; no reliable D call. Sequenced here: peripheral blood, sampled on day 0 of AZD1222 vaccination. The origin of this receptor is an adult in good health. The CDR3 spells CASSLATRSTDTQYF. CDR3 nucleotide sequence: TGCGCCAGCAGCTTGGCCACAAGAAGCACAGATACGCAGTATTTT.